Presented here are 27 T cell receptor beta chains from one specimen sequenced in a study of blood T cell repertoires in COVID-19. Repertoires were generated with immunoSEQ multiplex PCR, while TCRdb's copy carries only in-frame clones and drops some. The top ten clones hold 2.5% of a sample with under 300,000 clones, around 88% of them seen once. The specimen sequenced was PBMCs or T cells enriched from blood (not recorded which). These TCRs come from a woman between 40 and 50 years old with acute COVID-19.

This chain uses TRBV6-5 with TRBJ1-2; unclear D gene. Germline CDR1 and CDR2: MNHEY and SVGAGI. The CDR3 loop spans 14 amino acids. V gave up 0 bases and J gave up 8 bases, with 13 bases separating them. CDR3 protein: CASSYSIQVAGYTF. The DNA for the CDR3 is TGTGCCAGCAGTTACTCGATTCAGGTCGCGGGCTACACCTTC.

The V gene is TRBV29-1, the J gene TRBJ2-1; D gene ambiguous. From germline, CDR1 is SQVTM and CDR2 ANQGSEA. The CDR3 has 14 amino acids. Deletions cut 0 bases from V and 5 bases from J, with 11 bases between. The CDR3 coding sequence is TGCAGCGTTGAAGATTTAGACAACCACAATGAGCAGTTCTTC. Translation: CSVEDLDNHNEQFF.

The rearrangement joins TRBV18 to TRBJ1-2; D is uncertain. The CDR3 spans 15 residues. The germline V and J ends were trimmed by 3 bases and 2 bases, with 13 bases remaining between them. The germline gives CDR1 KGHSH, CDR2 LQKENI. DNA of the CDR3: TGTGCCAGCTCACCTCGCCGGGGAGTAAACTATGGCTACACCTTC. Amino acids: CASSPRRGVNYGYTF. Combining the CDR3 with reference TRBV18 and TRBJ1-2 gives the whole variable domain NAGVMQNPRHLVRRRGQEARLRCSPMKGHSHVYWYRQLPEEGLKFMVYLQKENIIDESGMPKERFSAEFPKEGPSILRIQQVVRGDSAAYFCASSPRRGVNYGYTFGSGTRLTVV.

The DNA for the CDR3 is TGCGCCAGCAGCCAGTCGGGACAGGGGTTTTACTATGGCTACACCTTC. It yields the protein CASSQSGQGFYYGYTF. The chain uses TRBV4-1 and TRBJ1-2, with 10 nucleotides matching TRBD1. CDR3 length equals 16 residues. The V gene's germline CDR1 is MGHRA and CDR2 YSYEKL. V shed 3 bases, J shed 3 bases, and the junction held 7 bases outside the gene matches.

The chain uses TRBV7-8 and TRBJ1-2, with 11 bases aligning to TRBD1. The CDR3 is made up of 15 amino acids. J was trimmed by 5 bases and V by 0 bases; bases with no gene match: 2. Germline CDR1 reads SGHVS; CDR2 reads FQNEAQ. This chain's CDR3 is CASSLAGQGAYGYTF. CDR3 coding DNA: TGTGCCAGCAGCTTAGCAGGACAGGGGGCTTATGGCTACACCTTC.

V usage is TRBV12-3 or TRBV12-4 and J usage is TRBJ1-1; D remains unclear. The CDR3 runs 10 residues. Trimming removed 6 bases from V and 10 bases from J, with 9 bases in between. The CDR3 DNA is TGTGCCAGCAGCCTACGTGGAGCTTTCTTT. This sequence encodes CASSLRGAFF.

This chain joins TRBV5-1 and TRBJ2-3; 12 positions match TRBD2. CDR3 size: 15 residues. The junction had 2 bases not matched to a gene; V was cut back by 0 bases and J by 6 bases. Germline values: CDR1 SGHRS, CDR2 YFSETQ. The DNA for the CDR3 is TGCGCCAGCAGCTTGGAAGGGACTAGCGGGGATACGCAGTATTTT. It yields the protein CASSLEGTSGDTQYF.

The chain joins TRBV10-2 to TRBJ2-1, with a tentative D call TRBD2 (6 bases). This CDR3 contains 15 residues. Germline loops: CDR1 WSHSY, CDR2 SAAADI. With 7 bases removed from V and 1 base from J, the gap between germline ends came to 14 bases. CDR3 in DNA: TGCGCCAGCACGAAACGGAGGGGATCCTACAATGAGCAGTTCTTC. Its translation: CASTKRRGSYNEQFF.

This clone was seen only a few times. The CDR3 DNA follows: TGCGCCAGCAGCTTGGCCGGACAGATCTATGGCTACACCTTC. It translates to CASSLAGQIYGYTF. V is TRBV5-1 and J is TRBJ1-2; tentative D call: TRBD1 (6 bases). The length of the CDR3 is 14 residues. V gave up 0 bases and J gave up 4 bases, with 10 bases separating them. Germline V gene lookup returns CDR1 SGHRS and CDR2 YFSETQ.

This chain connects TRBV21-1 to TRBJ2-7; the tabulated D call, TRBD1, remains unverified against the DNA. TRBV21-1 represents a pseudogene. The CDR3 contains 11 residues. CDR3 sequence (DNA): TGTGCCAGCAGATACAGCCTACAGCAGTACGTC. This sequence encodes CASRYSLQQYV.

The genes are TRBV5-1 and TRBJ2-1; TRBD2 aligns across 12 bases. The germline gives CDR1 SGHRS, CDR2 YFSETQ. CDR3 length: 14 residues. V was clipped by 4 bases and J by 8 bases; unmatched bases: 4. In DNA, the CDR3 is TGCGCCAGCAGCCCACTAGCGGGAGGATATGAGCAGTTCTTC. Its translation: CASSPLAGGYEQFF.

The DNA of the CDR3 is TGTGCCTGGAGGGGACAGGGGAGGGGAGAGACCCAGTACTTC. Its protein is CAWRGQGRGETQYF. V usage is TRBV30 and J usage is TRBJ2-5, with 10 bases lining up with TRBD1. With 3 bases clipped from V and 4 bases from J, the junction kept 5 bases outside the gene matches. Germline V lookup: CDR1 GTSNPN, CDR2 SVGIG (reference sequence). CDR3 length: 14 amino acids.

The chain couples TRBV5-1 to TRBJ2-2, with 11 bases identical to TRBD1. Per the germline V gene, CDR1 is SGHRS and CDR2 is YFSETQ. The CDR3 has 15 amino acids. With V trimmed by 4 bases and J by 4 bases, 3 bases remained unmatched. CDR3 residues: CASSTGTGGTGELFF. CDR3 nucleotides: TGCGCCAGCAGCACCGGGACAGGGGGCACCGGGGAGCTGTTTTTT.

The V gene is TRBV4-1, the J gene TRBJ1-1, with D perhaps matching TRBD1 (6 bases). The germline CDR1 and CDR2 sequences are MGHRA and YSYEKL. Trimming cost V 1 base and J 4 bases, with 10 bases left between them. The CDR3 totals 14 residues. The CDR3 here is CASSQGEGGTEAFF. CDR3 coding DNA: TGCGCCAGCAGCCAAGGGGAGGGGGGCACTGAAGCTTTCTTT.

This CDR3 is CASKTPRRVGDTDTQYF. The CDR3 nucleotides are TGTGCCAGTAAAACCCCCCGACGGGTTGGTGACACAGATACGCAGTATTTT. The chain employs TRBV19 and TRBJ2-3; D gene uncertain. V lost 7 bases, J lost 2 bases, and 22 bases lay in between. CDR1 and CDR2 (germline): LNHDA, SQIVND (reference sequence). The CDR3 is 17 amino acids.

In DNA, the CDR3 is TGTGCCAGCAGCCAGGGACAGGGGGGCTATGGCTACACCTTC. This codes for CASSQGQGGYGYTF. The chain combines TRBV11-2 with TRBJ1-2, with 11 bases that match TRBD1. In germline, CDR1 is SGHAT, CDR2 FQNNGV. This CDR3 comprises 14 residues. V was pared by 5 bases and J by 4 bases, with 3 bases of the junction left unmatched. Complete variable domain (other parts from reference TRBV11-2 and TRBJ1-2): EAGVAQSPRYKIIEKRQSVAFWCNPISGHATLYWYQQILGQGPKLLIQFQNNGVVDDSQLPKDRFSAERLKGVDSTLKIQPAKLEDSAVYLCASSQGQGGYGYTFGSGTRLTVV.

The chain is built from TRBV4-1 and TRBJ1-2; unclear D gene. CDR1 MGHRA and CDR2 YSYEKL come from the germline V gene. The CDR3 spans 13 residues. V shed 4 bases and J shed 6 bases, with 12 bases lying between them. The CDR3, as DNA: TGCGCCAGCAGCCGAAAGGGAGAGGATGGCTACACCTTC. Translation: CASSRKGEDGYTF.

The rearrangement links TRBV6-2 or TRBV6-3 to TRBJ1-1; 8 positions match TRBD1. This CDR3 has 18 amino acids. The V and J ends lost 0 bases and 3 bases, in that order; junction bases with no gene match: 12. Per germline, CDR1 MNHEY and CDR2 SVGEGT. The CDR3: CASSYSPGQARKYTEAFF. CDR3 bases: TGTGCCAGCAGTTACTCTCCGGGACAGGCCAGAAAGTACACTGAAGCTTTCTTT.

The V and J genes are TRBV5-1 and TRBJ1-6; perhaps TRBD1 as D (5 bases). V was clipped by 4 bases and J by 8 bases, with 13 bases between them. The CDR3 runs to 14 residues. Germline lookup yields CDR1 SGHRS and CDR2 YFSETQ. The DNA for the CDR3 is TGCGCCAGCAGCGTCAGGGCCTTGGATTCACCCCTCCACTTT. It encodes CASSVRALDSPLHF.

The chain employs TRBV7-2 and TRBJ2-1; possibly TRBD1 for D (5 bases). This CDR3 contains 16 residues. Germline V gives CDR1 SGHTA, CDR2 FQGNSA. Trimming pared 2 bases from V and 6 bases from J, leaving 17 bases between. The CDR3 DNA sequence: TGTGCCAGCAGCTTAAGTACTTGGGGCGGCGGCAATGAGCAGTTCTTC. Protein sequence: CASSLSTWGGGNEQFF. The complete variable domain, with remaining parts taken from reference TRBV7-2 and TRBJ2-1, reads GAGVSQSPSNKVTEKGKDVELRCDPISGHTALYWYRQSLGQGLEFLIYFQGNSAPDKSGLPSDRFSAERTGGSVSTLTIQRTQQEDSAVYLCASSLSTWGGGNEQFFGPGTRLTVL.

The table lists this clone with a count of one. The J gene is TRBJ1-5, the V gene TRBV30; D perhaps matches TRBD1 (6 bases). The CDR3 loop spans 13 amino acids. Per germline, CDR1 GTSNPN and CDR2 SVGIG (reference sequence). The V end was cut by 3 bases, the J end by 5 bases, with 11 bases between. CDR3 in DNA: TGTGCCTGGAGCGCAACAGGGCATCAGCCCCAGCATTTT. Protein: CAWSATGHQPQHF. Using reference TRBV30 and TRBJ1-5 for the parts outside the CDR3, the full variable domain is SQTIHQWPATLVQPVGSPLSLECTVEGTSNPNLYWYRQAAGRGLQLLFYSVGIGQISSEVPQNLSASRPQDRQFILSSKKLLLSDSGFYLCAWSATGHQPQHFGDGTRLSIL.

The chain is built from TRBV30 and TRBJ2-7; 9 positions match TRBD1. V lost 3 bases and J lost 5; bases outside the gene matches: 8. The germline gives CDR1 GTSNPN, CDR2 SVGIG (reference sequence). The CDR3 covers 14 residues. The CDR3, as DNA: TGTGCCTGGAGCCGTCGGACAGGGGCGAACGAGCAGTACTTC. This codes for CAWSRRTGANEQYF. Together with reference TRBV30 and TRBJ2-7, the CDR3 gives the full variable domain: SQTIHQWPATLVQPVGSPLSLECTVEGTSNPNLYWYRQAAGRGLQLLFYSVGIGQISSEVPQNLSASRPQDRQFILSSKKLLLSDSGFYLCAWSRRTGANEQYFGPGTRLTVT.

J is TRBJ1-1 and V is TRBV29-1, with no clear D. This CDR3 is 12 amino acids long. From germline, CDR1 is SQVTM and CDR2 ANQGSEA. V was trimmed by 0 bases and J by 5 bases, leaving 7 bases between them. CDR3 loop: CSVEDPRTEAFF. The DNA of the CDR3 is TGCAGCGTTGAAGATCCGAGGACTGAAGCTTTCTTT.

The CDR3 region is CASSPYSGTEAFF. CDR3 coding DNA: TGTGCCAGCTCACCTTACTCAGGGACTGAAGCTTTCTTT. The chain carries TRBV18 and TRBJ1-1; D perhaps matches TRBD1 (5 bases). Trimming removed 3 bases from V and 5 bases from J, with 10 bases in between. The CDR3 runs to 13 residues. Germline V lookup: CDR1 KGHSH, CDR2 LQKENI.

This clone came up once. V and J are TRBV10-3 and TRBJ2-5, with 7 positions matching TRBD2. The V segment lost 6 bases and the J segment 7 bases; nucleotides outside the gene matches: 11. The CDR3 is made up of 14 amino acids. Germline-derived CDR1 and CDR2 are ENHRY and SYGVKD. In DNA form, the CDR3 reads TGTGCCATCAGGGAAGCGGGGACCGAAGGGACCCAGTACTTC. This gives the protein CAIREAGTEGTQYF.

This chain links TRBV5-4 with TRBJ2-3, with 10 positions matching TRBD2. Losses at the gene ends were 5 bases for V and 2 bases for J; bases not matched to a gene: 11. The CDR3 is 17 residues long. Germline values: CDR1 SGHNT, CDR2 YYREEE (reference sequence). CDR3 protein: CASSGASGGAYTDTQYF. Written as DNA, the CDR3 is TGTGCCAGCAGTGGAGCTAGCGGGGGAGCTTACACAGATACGCAGTATTTT.

This chain joins TRBV18 and TRBJ2-5, with D perhaps matching TRBD1 (6 bases). V was clipped by 5 bases and J by 5 bases, with 15 bases between them. CDR3 length: 14 amino acids. The V gene's germline CDR1 is KGHSH and CDR2 LQKENI. The chain's CDR3 is CASSANRVGETQYF. CDR3 coding DNA: TGTGCCAGCTCAGCGAACAGGGTCGGCGAGACCCAGTACTTC. The entire variable domain, with the rest obtained from reference TRBV18 and TRBJ2-5, is as follows: NAGVMQNPRHLVRRRGQEARLRCSPMKGHSHVYWYRQLPEEGLKFMVYLQKENIIDESGMPKERFSAEFPKEGPSILRIQQVVRGDSAAYFCASSANRVGETQYFGPGTRLLVL.